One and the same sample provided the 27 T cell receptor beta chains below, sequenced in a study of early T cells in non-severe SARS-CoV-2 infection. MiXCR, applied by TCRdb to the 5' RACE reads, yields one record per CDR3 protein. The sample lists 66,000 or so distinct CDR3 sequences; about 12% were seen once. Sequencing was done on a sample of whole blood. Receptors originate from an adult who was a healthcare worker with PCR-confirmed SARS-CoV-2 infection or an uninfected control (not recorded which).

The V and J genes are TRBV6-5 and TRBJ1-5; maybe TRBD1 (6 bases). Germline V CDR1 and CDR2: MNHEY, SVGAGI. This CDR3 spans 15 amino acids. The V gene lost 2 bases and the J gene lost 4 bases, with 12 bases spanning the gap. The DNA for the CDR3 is TGTGCCAGCAGTTACAGTGGGGGGCAGAATCAGCCCCAGCATTTT. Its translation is CASSYSGGQNQPQHF.

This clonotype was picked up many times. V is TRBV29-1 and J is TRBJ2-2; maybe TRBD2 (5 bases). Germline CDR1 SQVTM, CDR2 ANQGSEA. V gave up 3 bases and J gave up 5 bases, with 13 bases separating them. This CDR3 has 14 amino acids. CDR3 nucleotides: TGCAGCGTTGACGTGGGAGTAAGGACCGGGGAGCTGTTTTTT. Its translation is CSVDVGVRTGELFF.

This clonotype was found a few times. The CDR3 here is CASSQRQIYNSPLHF. The CDR3 DNA reads TGTGCCAGCAGCCAACGACAGATCTATAATTCACCCCTCCACTTT. V and J are TRBV3-1 and TRBJ1-6; TRBD1 might be the D (5 bases). Germline values: CDR1 LGHDT, CDR2 YNNKEL (reference sequence). Trimming stripped 2 bases from V and 3 bases from J, with 8 bases between. This CDR3 has 15 residues.

CDR3: CASSQVDRDAYEQYF. DNA of the CDR3: TGCGCCAGCAGCCAAGTGGACAGGGACGCCTACGAGCAGTACTTC. The V call is TRBV4-1, the J call TRBJ2-7; 8 bases fit TRBD1. The CDR3 has 15 residues. The germline CDR1 and CDR2 sequences are MGHRA and YSYEKL. Germline trimming cut 1 base from V and 2 bases from J; bases unmatched to any gene: 4.

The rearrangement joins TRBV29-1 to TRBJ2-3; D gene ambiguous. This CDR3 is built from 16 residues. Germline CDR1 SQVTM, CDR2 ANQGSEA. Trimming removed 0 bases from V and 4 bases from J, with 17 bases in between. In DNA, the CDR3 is TGCAGCGTTGAAGACCGCGCGCACCACAGCGCAGATACGCAGTATTTT. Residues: CSVEDRAHHSADTQYF.

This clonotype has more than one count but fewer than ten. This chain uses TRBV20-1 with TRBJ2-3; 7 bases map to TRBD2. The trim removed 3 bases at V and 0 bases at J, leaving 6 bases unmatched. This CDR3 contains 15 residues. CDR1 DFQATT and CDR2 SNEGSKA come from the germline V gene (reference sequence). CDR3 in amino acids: CSASTSSGSTDTQYF. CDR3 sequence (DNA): TGCAGTGCTAGTACTTCTAGCGGAAGCACAGATACGCAGTATTTT.

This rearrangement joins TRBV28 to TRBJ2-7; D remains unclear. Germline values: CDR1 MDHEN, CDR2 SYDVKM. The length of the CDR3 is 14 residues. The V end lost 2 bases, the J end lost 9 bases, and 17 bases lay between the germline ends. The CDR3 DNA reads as TGTGCCAGCAGTTTAAGTACCAGCCAGTCCGGGCAGTACTTC. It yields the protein CASSLSTSQSGQYF.

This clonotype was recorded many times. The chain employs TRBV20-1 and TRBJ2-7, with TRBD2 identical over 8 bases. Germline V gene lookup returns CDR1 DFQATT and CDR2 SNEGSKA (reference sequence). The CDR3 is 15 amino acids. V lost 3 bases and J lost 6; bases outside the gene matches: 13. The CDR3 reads CSARLPAGAPVEQYF. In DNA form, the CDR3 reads TGCAGTGCTAGGCTCCCAGCGGGAGCCCCTGTCGAGCAGTACTTC.

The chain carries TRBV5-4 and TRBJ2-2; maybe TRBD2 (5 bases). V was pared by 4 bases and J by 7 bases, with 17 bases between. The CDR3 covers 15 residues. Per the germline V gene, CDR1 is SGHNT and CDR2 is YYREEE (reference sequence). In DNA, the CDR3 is TGTGCCAGCAGCGTAAGGGTCGCAGCGGACGGGGAGCTGTTTTTT. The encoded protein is CASSVRVAADGELFF.

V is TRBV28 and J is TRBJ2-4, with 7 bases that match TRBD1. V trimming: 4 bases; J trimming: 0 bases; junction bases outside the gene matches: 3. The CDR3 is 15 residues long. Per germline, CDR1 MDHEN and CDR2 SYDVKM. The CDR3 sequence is CASSSGQLAKNIQYF. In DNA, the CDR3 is TGTGCCAGCAGTTCGGGACAGCTAGCCAAAAACATTCAGTACTTC.

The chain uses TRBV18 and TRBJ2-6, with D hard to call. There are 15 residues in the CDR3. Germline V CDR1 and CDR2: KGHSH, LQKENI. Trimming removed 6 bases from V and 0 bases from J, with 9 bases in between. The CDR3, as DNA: TGTGCCAGCTCCCCCGCAGGCTCTGGGGCCAACGTCCTGACTTTC. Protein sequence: CASSPAGSGANVLTF.

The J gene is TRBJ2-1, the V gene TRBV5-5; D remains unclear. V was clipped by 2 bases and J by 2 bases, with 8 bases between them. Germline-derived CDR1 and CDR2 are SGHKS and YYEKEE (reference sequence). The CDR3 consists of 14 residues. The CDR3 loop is CASSFRYPYNEQFF. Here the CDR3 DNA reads TGTGCCAGCAGCTTCAGGTATCCCTACAATGAGCAGTTCTTC. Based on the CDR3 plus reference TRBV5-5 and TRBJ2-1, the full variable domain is DAGVTQSPTHLIKTRGQQVTLRCSPISGHKSVSWYQQVLGQGPQFIFQYYEKEERGRGNFPDRFSARQFPNYSSELNVNALLLGDSALYLCASSFRYPYNEQFFGPGTRLTVL.

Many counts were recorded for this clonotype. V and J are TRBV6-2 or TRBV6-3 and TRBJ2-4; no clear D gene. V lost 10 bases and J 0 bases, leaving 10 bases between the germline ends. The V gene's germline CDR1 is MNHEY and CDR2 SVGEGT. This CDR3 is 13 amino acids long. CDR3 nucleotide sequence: TGTGCCATCCGATCCGTAGCCAAAAACATTCAGTACTTC. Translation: CAIRSVAKNIQYF.

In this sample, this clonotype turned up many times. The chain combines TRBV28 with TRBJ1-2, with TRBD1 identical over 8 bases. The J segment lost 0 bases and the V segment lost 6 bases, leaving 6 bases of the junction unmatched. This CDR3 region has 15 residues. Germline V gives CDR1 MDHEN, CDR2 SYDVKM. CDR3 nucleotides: TGTGCCAGCAGGGGGACAGGTGGAGCTAACTATGGCTACACCTTC. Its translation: CASRGTGGANYGYTF.

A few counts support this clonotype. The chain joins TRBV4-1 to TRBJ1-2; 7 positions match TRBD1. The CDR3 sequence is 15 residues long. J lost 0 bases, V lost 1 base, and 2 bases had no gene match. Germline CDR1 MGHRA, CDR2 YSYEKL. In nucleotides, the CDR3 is TGCGCCAGCAGCCAAGCGGGACAGTCTAACTATGGCTACACCTTC. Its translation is CASSQAGQSNYGYTF.

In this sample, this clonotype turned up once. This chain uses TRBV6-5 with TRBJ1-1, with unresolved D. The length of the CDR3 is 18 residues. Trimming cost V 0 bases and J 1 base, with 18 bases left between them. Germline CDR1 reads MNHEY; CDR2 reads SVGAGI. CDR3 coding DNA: TGTGCCAGCAGTTACTCCCCGTTAAAGACCTGGTGGAACACTGAAGCTTTCTTT. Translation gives CASSYSPLKTWWNTEAFF.

The CDR3 DNA sequence: TGTGCCAGCAGTTTCCTTCCCCGACAGGGGGCCTGGAAAGAGCAGTACTTC. Protein sequence: CASSFLPRQGAWKEQYF. V gene TRBV28 combines with J gene TRBJ2-7, with 10 bases that match TRBD1. The CDR3 has 17 residues. V lost 3 bases and J lost 7; bases outside the gene matches: 15. The germline CDR1 and CDR2 sequences are MDHEN and SYDVKM.

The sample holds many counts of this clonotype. Here the CDR3 reads CATEGGGNQPQHF. In DNA form, the CDR3 reads TGTGCCACAGAAGGGGGCGGAAATCAGCCCCAGCATTTT. This chain connects TRBV15 to TRBJ1-5, with 7 bases fitting TRBD1. The CDR3 covers 13 residues. The ends lost 9 bases at V and 4 bases at J; junction bases unmatched: 6. The germline CDR1 and CDR2 sequences are LNHNV and YYDKDF (reference sequence).

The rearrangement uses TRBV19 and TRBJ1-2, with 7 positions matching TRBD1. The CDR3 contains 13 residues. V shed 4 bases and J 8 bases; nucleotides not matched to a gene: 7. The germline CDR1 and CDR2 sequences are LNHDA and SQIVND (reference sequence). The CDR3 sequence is CASSKGGGNGYTF. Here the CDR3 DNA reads TGTGCCAGTAGTAAAGGGGGCGGGAACGGCTACACCTTC.

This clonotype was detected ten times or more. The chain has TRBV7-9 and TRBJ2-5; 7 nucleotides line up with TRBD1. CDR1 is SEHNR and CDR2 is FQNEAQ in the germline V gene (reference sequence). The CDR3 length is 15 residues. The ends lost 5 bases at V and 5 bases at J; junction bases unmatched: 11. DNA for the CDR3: TGTGCCAGCAGCCGGCCTACAGGGGTAGTTGAGACCCAGTACTTC. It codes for CASSRPTGVVETQYF.

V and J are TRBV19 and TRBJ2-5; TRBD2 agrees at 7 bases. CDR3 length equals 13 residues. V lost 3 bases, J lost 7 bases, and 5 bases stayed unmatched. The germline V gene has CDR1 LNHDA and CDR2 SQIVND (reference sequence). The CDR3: CASSMAGAATQYF. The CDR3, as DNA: TGTGCCAGTAGTATGGCGGGAGCAGCGACCCAGTACTTC.

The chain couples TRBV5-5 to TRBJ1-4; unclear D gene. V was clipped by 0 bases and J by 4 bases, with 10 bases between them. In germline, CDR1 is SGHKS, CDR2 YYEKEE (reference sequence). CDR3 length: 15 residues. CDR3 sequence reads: CASSLEGLLNEKLFF. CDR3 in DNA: TGTGCCAGCAGCTTGGAGGGCCTTCTTAATGAAAAACTGTTTTTT.

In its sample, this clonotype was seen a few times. The DNA of the CDR3 is TGTGCCAGCAGCCAAGCCCGCGGACTCGGGATTTTACAAGAGACCCAGTACTTC. This codes for CASSQARGLGILQETQYF. The V and J genes are TRBV3-1 and TRBJ2-5; D possibly corresponds to TRBD2 (5 bases). The CDR3 sequence is 18 residues long. Germline lookup yields CDR1 LGHDT and CDR2 YNNKEL (reference sequence). V was shortened by 1 base and J by 2 bases, with 20 bases between the two germline ends.

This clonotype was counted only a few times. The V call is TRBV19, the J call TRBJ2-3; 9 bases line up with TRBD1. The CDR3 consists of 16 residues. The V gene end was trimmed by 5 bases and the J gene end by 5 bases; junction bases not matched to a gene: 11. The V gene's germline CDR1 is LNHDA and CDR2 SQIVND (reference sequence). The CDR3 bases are TGTGCCAGTAGTCCCTCGACAGGGGGAAGGAGAGATACGCAGTATTTT. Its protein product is CASSPSTGGRRDTQYF.

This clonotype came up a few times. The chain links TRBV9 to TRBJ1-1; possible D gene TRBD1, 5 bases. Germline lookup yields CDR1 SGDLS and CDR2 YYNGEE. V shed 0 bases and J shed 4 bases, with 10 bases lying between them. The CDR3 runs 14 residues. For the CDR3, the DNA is TGTGCCAGCAGCGTAGACCCTCAGGGCACTGAAGCTTTCTTT. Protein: CASSVDPQGTEAFF. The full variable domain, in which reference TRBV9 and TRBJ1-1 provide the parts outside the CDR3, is DSGVTQTPKHLITATGQRVTLRCSPRSGDLSVYWYQQSLDQGLQFLIQYYNGEERAKGNILERFSAQQFPDLHSELNLSSLELGDSALYFCASSVDPQGTEAFFGQGTRLTVV.

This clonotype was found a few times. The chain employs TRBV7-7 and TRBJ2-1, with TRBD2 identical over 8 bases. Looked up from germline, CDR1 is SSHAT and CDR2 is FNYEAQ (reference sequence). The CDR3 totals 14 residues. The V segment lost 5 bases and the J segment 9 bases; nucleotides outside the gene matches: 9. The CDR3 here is CASSPLGLVSEQFF. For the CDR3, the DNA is TGTGCCAGCAGCCCCTTGGGACTAGTTAGTGAGCAGTTCTTC.

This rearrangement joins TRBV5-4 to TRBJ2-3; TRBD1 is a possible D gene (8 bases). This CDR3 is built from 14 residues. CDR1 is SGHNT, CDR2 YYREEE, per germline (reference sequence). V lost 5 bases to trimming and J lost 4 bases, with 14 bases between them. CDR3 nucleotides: TGTGCCAGCAGATTTACAGGGGGGGCAGATACGCAGTATTTT. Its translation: CASRFTGGADTQYF.